This is a list of T cell receptor beta chains from one sample in a study of T cell responses to AZD1222 COVID-19 vaccine. Only in-frame clones appear in the TCRdb table, and some are missing; sequencing was by immunoSEQ multiplex PCR. The sample lists roughly 180,000 clones; 85% to 90% were seen once. This specimen consisted of peripheral blood, obtained on day 0 of AZD1222 vaccination. The receptors stem from an adult in good health. Each CDR3 is given with its conserved first and last residue. Fields, in order: D gene, J gene, V gene, clone size, CDR3 protein, CDR3 DNA. A D gene is named only where the DNA matches it firmly. Some rows mark clone size as missing; the rest say once, few, many or name a class of expanded clone.

D: TRBD2; J: TRBJ2-2; V: TRBV3-1/TRBV3-2; size: .; CDR3: CASSQDTLAGGELFF; DNA: TGTGCCAGCAGCCAAGATACCCTAGCGGGCGGGGAGCTGTTTTTT
D: .; J: TRBJ1-4; V: TRBV7-9; size: .; CDR3: CASSSPLEAVEKLFF; DNA: TGTGCCAGCAGCTCCCCGCTCGAAGCCGTAGAAAAACTGTTTTTT
D: .; J: TRBJ2-5; V: TRBV7-6; size: .; CDR3: CASSYTLAGTQYF; DNA: TGTGCCAGCAGCTACACTCTGGCGGGGACCCAGTACTTC
D: .; J: TRBJ2-7; V: TRBV20-1; size: .; CDR3: CSASWPNWGHRYEQYF; DNA: TGCAGTGCTAGTTGGCCCAATTGGGGGCACCGCTACGAGCAGTACTTC
D: .; J: TRBJ2-3; V: TRBV2; size: .; CDR3: CASGSVLDTQYF; DNA: TGTGCCAGCGGATCCGTTTTGGATACGCAGTATTTT
D: .; J: TRBJ2-1; V: TRBV6-1; size: .; CDR3: CASSEEGFGLEQFF; DNA: TGTGCCAGCAGTGAAGAGGGATTTGGGCTTGAGCAGTTCTTC
D: .; J: TRBJ2-1; V: TRBV11-2; size: once; CDR3: CASSREEVTSYNEQFF; DNA: TGTGCCAGCAGTAGAGAGGAAGTGACCTCCTACAATGAGCAGTTCTTC
D: .; J: TRBJ1-3; V: TRBV7-8; size: .; CDR3: CASSSGLAGNTIYF; DNA: TGTGCCAGCAGCTCAGGACTGGCTGGAAACACCATATATTTT
D: .; J: TRBJ2-7; V: TRBV5-4; size: .; CDR3: CASSEQGAYEQYF; DNA: TGTGCCAGCAGTGAACAGGGCGCCTACGAGCAGTACTTC
D: .; J: TRBJ2-3; V: TRBV5-1; size: .; CDR3: CASSFSLGTDTQYF; DNA: TGCGCCAGCAGCTTTTCTCTCGGCACAGATACGCAGTATTTT
D: TRBD1; J: TRBJ2-7; V: TRBV18; size: .; CDR3: CASSPWTGSSYEQYF; DNA: TGTGCCAGCTCACCATGGACAGGGAGCTCCTACGAGCAGTACTTC
D: .; J: TRBJ2-5; V: TRBV10-3; size: .; CDR3: CAISERKIQETQYF; DNA: TGTGCCATCAGTGAGCGTAAAATTCAAGAGACCCAGTACTTC
D: .; J: TRBJ2-1; V: TRBV7-2; size: .; CDR3: CASSLVLGDNEQFF; DNA: TGTGCCAGCAGCTTGGTACTGGGAGACAATGAGCAGTTCTTC
D: TRBD2; J: TRBJ2-3; V: TRBV6-4; size: .; CDR3: CASSATGGRDTQYF; DNA: TGTGCCAGCAGTGCGACGGGGGGGCGAGATACGCAGTATTTT
D: .; J: TRBJ1-4; V: TRBV5-4; size: .; CDR3: CASRSFGGTEKLFF; DNA: TGTGCCAGCAGATCCTTCGGGGGGACTGAAAAACTGTTTTTT
D: .; J: TRBJ1-4; V: TRBV30; size: .; CDR3: CAWSGRGEKTNEKLFF; DNA: TGTGCCTGGAGTGGTCGGGGGGAGAAGACTAATGAAAAACTGTTTTTT
D: .; J: TRBJ2-1; V: TRBV4-1; size: .; CDR3: CASSPAGNEQFF; DNA: TGCGCCAGCAGCCCGGCCGGCAATGAGCAGTTCTTC
D: .; J: TRBJ1-3; V: TRBV7-2; size: .; CDR3: CASILYSAGVGNTIYF; DNA: TGTGCCAGCATCCTCTATTCGGCAGGGGTAGGAAACACCATATATTTT
D: .; J: TRBJ2-3; V: TRBV9; size: .; CDR3: CASNRGGTDTQYF; DNA: TGTGCCAGCAACCGCGGGGGCACAGATACGCAGTATTTT
D: .; J: TRBJ1-6; V: TRBV6-1; size: .; CDR3: CASSEGSSYNSPLHF; DNA: TGTGCCAGCAGTGAGGGGAGCTCCTATAATTCACCCCTCCACTTT
D: TRBD2; J: TRBJ2-5; V: TRBV5-5; size: .; CDR3: CASSFQLAGGTPWAQYF; DNA: TGTGCCAGCAGCTTTCAACTAGCGGGGGGGACACCATGGGCCCAGTACTTC
D: .; J: TRBJ1-4; V: TRBV14; size: .; CDR3: CASSQAHKDSTRRDEKLFF; DNA: TGTGCCAGCAGCCAAGCTCATAAGGACAGCACCCGCCGGGATGAAAAACTGTTTTTT
D: TRBD1; J: TRBJ2-1; V: TRBV29-1; size: .; CDR3: CSVKETGFAYNEQFF; DNA: TGCAGCGTGAAGGAGACAGGGTTCGCCTACAATGAGCAGTTCTTC
D: .; J: TRBJ1-2; V: TRBV7-9; size: .; CDR3: CASSSDREPPGYTF; DNA: TGTGCCAGCAGCTCCGACCGGGAGCCCCCCGGCTACACCTTC
D: .; J: TRBJ2-7; V: TRBV14; size: .; CDR3: CASSQGQAGQYF; DNA: TGTGCCAGCAGCCAAGGACAGGCGGGGCAGTACTTC
D: TRBD1; J: TRBJ2-2; V: TRBV3-1/TRBV3-2; size: .; CDR3: CASSASGTGWVGELFF; DNA: TGTGCCAGCAGCGCGTCCGGGACAGGGTGGGTCGGGGAGCTGTTTTTT
D: .; J: TRBJ1-3; V: TRBV7-2; size: .; CDR3: CASSLTGISGNTIYF; DNA: TGTGCCAGCAGCTTGACTGGGATCTCTGGAAACACCATATATTTT
D: TRBD1; J: TRBJ2-5; V: TRBV19; size: .; CDR3: CASSRTGDGETQYF; DNA: TGTGCCAGTAGTAGGACAGGGGATGGCGAGACCCAGTACTTC
D: TRBD1; J: TRBJ2-3; V: TRBV6-5; size: .; CDR3: CASTRQGARTDTQYF; DNA: TGTGCCAGCACCCGACAGGGGGCGAGGACAGATACGCAGTATTTT
D: TRBD1; J: TRBJ1-3; V: TRBV7-6; size: few; CDR3: CASSQGQGPSGNTIYF; DNA: TGTGCCAGCAGCCAGGGACAGGGTCCTTCTGGAAACACCATATATTTT
D: TRBD1; J: TRBJ1-2; V: TRBV7-9; size: .; CDR3: CASSLAPDRGPNYGYTF; DNA: TGTGCCAGCAGCTTAGCGCCGGACAGGGGTCCTAACTATGGCTACACCTTC
D: TRBD2; J: TRBJ2-5; V: TRBV5-4; size: .; CDR3: CASSEGTSGGAGETQYF; DNA: TGTGCCAGCAGCGAAGGGACTAGCGGGGGGGCCGGGGAGACCCAGTACTTC
D: .; J: TRBJ1-2; V: TRBV6-2/TRBV6-3; size: .; CDR3: CASSYWGGTPYGYTF; DNA: TGTGCCAGCAGTTATTGGGGAGGAACCCCCTATGGCTACACCTTC
D: .; J: TRBJ1-1; V: TRBV7-9; size: .; CDR3: CASSFSREVEAFF; DNA: TGTGCCAGCAGCTTTAGCAGGGAGGTTGAAGCTTTCTTT
D: .; J: TRBJ1-1; V: TRBV5-1; size: .; CDR3: CASSHRTGSLNTEAFF; DNA: TGCGCCAGCAGCCACCGTACAGGGTCTCTGAACACTGAAGCTTTCTTT
D: .; J: TRBJ2-7; V: TRBV7-3; size: .; CDR3: CASSSQGPASGEQYF; DNA: TGTGCCAGCAGTTCCCAGGGGCCCGCGTCGGGAGAGCAGTACTTC
D: TRBD1; J: TRBJ1-5; V: TRBV7-9; size: .; CDR3: CASSSDREGQPQHF; DNA: TGTGCCAGCAGCTCGGACAGGGAGGGACAGCCCCAGCATTTT
D: .; J: TRBJ2-1; V: TRBV2; size: .; CDR3: CASGVEGEQFF; DNA: TGTGCCAGCGGGGTTGAAGGTGAGCAGTTCTTC
D: .; J: TRBJ1-1; V: TRBV18; size: .; CDR3: CASSPVRQSEAFF; DNA: TGTGCCAGCTCACCCGTGAGACAGAGTGAAGCTTTCTTT
D: .; J: TRBJ1-6; V: TRBV19; size: .; CDR3: CASAGGRGRNNSPLHF; DNA: TGTGCCAGTGCGGGAGGAAGGGGTCGGAATAATTCACCCCTCCACTTT
D: .; J: TRBJ1-6; V: TRBV3-1/TRBV3-2; size: .; CDR3: CASSQDRLSGFYLNSPLHF; DNA: TGTGCCAGCAGCCAAGACCGTCTAAGCGGTTTTTATCTTAATTCACCCCTCCACTTT